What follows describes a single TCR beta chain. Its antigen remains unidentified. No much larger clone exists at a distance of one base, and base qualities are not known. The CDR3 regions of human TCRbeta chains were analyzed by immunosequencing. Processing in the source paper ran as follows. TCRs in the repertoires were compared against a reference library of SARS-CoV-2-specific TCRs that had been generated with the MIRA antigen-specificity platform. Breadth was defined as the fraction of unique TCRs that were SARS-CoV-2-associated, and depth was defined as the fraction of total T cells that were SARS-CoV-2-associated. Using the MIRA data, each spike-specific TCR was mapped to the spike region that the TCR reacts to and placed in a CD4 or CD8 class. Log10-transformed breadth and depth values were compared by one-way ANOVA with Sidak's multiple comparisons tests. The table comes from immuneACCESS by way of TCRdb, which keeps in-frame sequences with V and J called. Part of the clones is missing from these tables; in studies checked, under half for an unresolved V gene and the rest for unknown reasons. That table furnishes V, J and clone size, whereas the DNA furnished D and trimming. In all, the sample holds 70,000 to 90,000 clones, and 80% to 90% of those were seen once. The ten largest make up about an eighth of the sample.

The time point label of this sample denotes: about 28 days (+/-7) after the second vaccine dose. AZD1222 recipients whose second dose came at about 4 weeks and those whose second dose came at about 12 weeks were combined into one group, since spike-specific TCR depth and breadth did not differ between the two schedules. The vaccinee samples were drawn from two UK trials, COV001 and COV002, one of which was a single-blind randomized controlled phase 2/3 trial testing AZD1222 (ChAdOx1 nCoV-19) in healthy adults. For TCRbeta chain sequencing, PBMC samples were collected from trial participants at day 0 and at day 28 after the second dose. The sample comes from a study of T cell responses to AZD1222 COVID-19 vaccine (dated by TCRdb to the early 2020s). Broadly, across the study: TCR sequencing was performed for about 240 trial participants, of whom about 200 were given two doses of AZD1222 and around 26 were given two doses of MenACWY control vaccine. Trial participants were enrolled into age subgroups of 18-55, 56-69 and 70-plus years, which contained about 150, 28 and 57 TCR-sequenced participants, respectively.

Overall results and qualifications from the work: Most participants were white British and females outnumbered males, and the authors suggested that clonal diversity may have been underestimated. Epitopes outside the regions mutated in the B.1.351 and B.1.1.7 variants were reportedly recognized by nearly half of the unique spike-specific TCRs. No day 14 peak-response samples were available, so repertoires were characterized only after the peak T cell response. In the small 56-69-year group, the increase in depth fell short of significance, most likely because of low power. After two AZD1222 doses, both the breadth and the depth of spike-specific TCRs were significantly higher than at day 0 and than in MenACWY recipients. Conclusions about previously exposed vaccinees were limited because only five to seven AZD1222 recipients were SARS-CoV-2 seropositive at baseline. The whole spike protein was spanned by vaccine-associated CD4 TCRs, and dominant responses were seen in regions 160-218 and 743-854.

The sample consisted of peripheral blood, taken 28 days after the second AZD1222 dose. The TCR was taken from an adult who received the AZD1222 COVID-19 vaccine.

The CDR3 region reads CASSSPSENSPLHF. The nucleotide sequence is TGTGCCAGCAGTTCCCCGTCGGAAAATTCACCCCTCCACTTT. The chain joins TRBV6-5 to TRBJ1-6; no confident D gene assignment can be made. From the cysteine up to the phenylalanine, the CDR3 has a length of 14 residues. Only the CDR3 DNA stays, 42 bases, in frame from base 1. Trimming removed 4 bases from V and 7 bases from J, leaving 11 bases between the germline ends. Via the germline V gene, CDR1 is MNHEY and CDR2 SVGAGI.